This TCR beta chain appears in the sequencing data of a study of T cells in Graves' hyperthyroidism and ophthalmopathy. The investigators amplified TCR beta CDR3 regions from RNA transcripts. The TCR CDR3 was amplified in a first-round RT-PCR using the HTBI primer set. TCRdb re-called the multiplex PCR reads with MiXCR, one entry per CDR3 protein. Among approximately 380,000 distinct CDR3 sequences listed, about a fifth were seen once. With V trimmed by 0 bases and J by 4 bases, 9 bases remained unmatched. Germline assignment: CDR1 LGHNA and CDR2 YNFKEQ. The CDR3 loop spans 17 amino acids. The receptor was derived from a woman younger than 30 with Graves' hyperthyroidism. Sequencing was performed on blood. The gene calls are TRBV4-2 and TRBJ2-5; 9 bases map to TRBD2. The CDR3 reads CASSQDRGGGASETQYF. Written as DNA, the CDR3 is TGTGCCAGCAGCCAAGATAGGGGCGGGGGGGCTTCAGAGACCCAGTACTTC.